This record concerns one TCR beta chain sequence. The antigen remains undetermined. The sample belongs to a study of T cell responses to AZD1222 COVID-19 vaccine. Study-level points and caveats: There were vaccine-associated CD4 TCRs across spike, dominant at 160-218 and 743-854. Nearly half of spike-specific TCRs reportedly target variant regions that are unmutated in the B.1.351 and B.1.1.7 variants. Elevations in Spike-specific TCR breadth and depth followed administration of two AZD1222 doses. White British ancestry dominated among donors, who included more females, and clonal diversity was possibly underestimated.

TCRdb's copy holds only in-frame clones and misses some; the assay was immunoSEQ multiplex PCR. The data contain about 110,000 clones, around 90% of them singletons. This CDR3 has 13 residues. Germline values: CDR1 MNHNY, CDR2 SVGAGI (reference sequence). V was cut by 11 bases and J by 2 bases, with 12 bases left in between. V usage is TRBV6-6 and J usage is TRBJ2-2, with D unresolved. The TCR sequence derives from an adult in good health. Specimen: peripheral blood, collected on day 0 of AZD1222 vaccination. The CDR3 DNA sequence: TGTGCCTCCCAACCGGCAAACACCGGGGAGCTGTTTTTT. Protein sequence: CASQPANTGELFF.